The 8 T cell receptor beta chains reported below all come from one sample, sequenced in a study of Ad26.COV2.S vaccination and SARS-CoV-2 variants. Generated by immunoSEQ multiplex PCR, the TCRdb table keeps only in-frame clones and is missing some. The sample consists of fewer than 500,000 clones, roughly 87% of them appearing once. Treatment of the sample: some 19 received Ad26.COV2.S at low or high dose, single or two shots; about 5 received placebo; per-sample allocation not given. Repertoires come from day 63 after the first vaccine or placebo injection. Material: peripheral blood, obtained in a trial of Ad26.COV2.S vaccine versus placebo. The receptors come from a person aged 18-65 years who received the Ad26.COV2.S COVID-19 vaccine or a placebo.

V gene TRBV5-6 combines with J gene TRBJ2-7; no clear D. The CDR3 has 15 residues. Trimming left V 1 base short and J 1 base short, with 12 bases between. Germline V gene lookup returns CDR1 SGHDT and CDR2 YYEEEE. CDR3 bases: TGTGCCAGCAGCTTGCTGGGCTCCAATTCCTACGAGCAGTACGTC. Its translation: CASSLLGSNSYEQYV.

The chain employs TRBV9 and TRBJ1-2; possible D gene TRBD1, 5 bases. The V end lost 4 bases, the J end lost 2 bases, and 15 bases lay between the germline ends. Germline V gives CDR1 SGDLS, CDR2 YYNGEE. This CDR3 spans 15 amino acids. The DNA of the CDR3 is TGTGCCAGCAGCCCGCCCGGGGGGGGAAACTATGGCTACACCTTC. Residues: CASSPPGGGNYGYTF.

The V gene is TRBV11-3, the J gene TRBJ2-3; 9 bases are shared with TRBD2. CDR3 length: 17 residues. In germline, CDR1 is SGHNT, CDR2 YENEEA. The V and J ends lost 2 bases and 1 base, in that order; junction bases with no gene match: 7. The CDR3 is CASSLRSQREGTDTQYF. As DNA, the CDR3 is TGTGCCAGCAGCTTAAGGAGCCAGCGGGAGGGCACAGATACGCAGTATTTT.

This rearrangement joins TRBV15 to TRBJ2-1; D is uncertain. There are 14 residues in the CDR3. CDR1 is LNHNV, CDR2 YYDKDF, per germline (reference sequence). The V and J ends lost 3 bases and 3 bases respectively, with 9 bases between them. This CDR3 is CATSRPHSYNEQFF. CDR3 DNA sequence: TGTGCCACCAGCAGGCCCCACAGCTACAATGAGCAGTTCTTC. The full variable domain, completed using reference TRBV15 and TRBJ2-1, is DAMVIQNPRYQVTQFGKPVTLSCSQTLNHNVMYWYQQKSSQAPKLLFHYYDKDFNNEADTPDNFQSRRPNTSFCFLDIRSPGLGDTAMYLCATSRPHSYNEQFFGPGTRLTVL.

The CDR3 spells CASSASSDTQYF. The CDR3 DNA reads as TGCGCCAGCAGCGCCTCGTCTGATACGCAGTATTTT. The rearrangement joins TRBV5-1 to TRBJ2-3, with no clear D. The V gene's germline CDR1 is SGHRS and CDR2 YFSETQ. This CDR3 comprises 12 residues. The V gene lost 4 bases and the J gene lost 6 bases, with 9 bases spanning the gap.

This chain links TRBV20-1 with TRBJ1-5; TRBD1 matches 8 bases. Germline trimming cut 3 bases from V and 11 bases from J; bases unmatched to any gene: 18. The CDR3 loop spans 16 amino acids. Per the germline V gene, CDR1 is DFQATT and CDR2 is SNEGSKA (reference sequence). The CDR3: CSASNGQGGIVPAQHF. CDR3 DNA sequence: TGCAGTGCTAGTAACGGACAGGGAGGGATCGTGCCGGCCCAGCATTTT.

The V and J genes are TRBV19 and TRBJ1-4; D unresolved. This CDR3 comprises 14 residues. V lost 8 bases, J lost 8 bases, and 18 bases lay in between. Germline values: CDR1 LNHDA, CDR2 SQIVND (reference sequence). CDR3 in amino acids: CASSQGSGAEKLFF. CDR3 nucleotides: TGTGCCAGTTCACAAGGGTCCGGCGCAGAAAAACTGTTTTTT.

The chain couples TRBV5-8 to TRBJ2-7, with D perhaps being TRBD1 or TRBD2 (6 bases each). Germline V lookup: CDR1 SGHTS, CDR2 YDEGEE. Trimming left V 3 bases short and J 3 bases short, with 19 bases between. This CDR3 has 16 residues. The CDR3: CASSSRGRLALYEQYV. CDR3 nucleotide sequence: TGTGCCAGCAGCTCCCGGGGGCGGCTGGCTCTCTACGAGCAGTACGTC.